This T cell receptor beta chain was identified during a study of blood T cell repertoires in COVID-19. Study information: Some COVID-19 samples were acute and others convalescent; all came from the United States, Italy and Spain. Sample material is recorded as cDNA or gDNA derived from T cells, B-cell-depleted T cells, or PBMCs.

Methods used by the authors: Using reference gene primer amplification, nucleated cell counts were estimated. Profiled with immunoSEQ multiplex PCR; TCRdb holds only in-frame clones, not every one. V and J calls and clone size come straight from that table; D and trimming were deduced from the DNA. The profile shows around 25,000 clones, around four fifths of them singletons. Sequencing was performed on peripheral blood. This receptor was identified in an older man with active or convalescent COVID-19.

CDR3 sequence reads: CSARANEQFF. The CDR3, as DNA: TGCAGTGCTAGAGCAAATGAGCAGTTCTTC. The V call is TRBV20-1, the J call TRBJ2-1, with D uncertain. The germline V and J ends were trimmed by 1 base and 7 bases, with 2 bases remaining between them. CDR3 length: 10 residues. Germline CDR1 reads DFQATT; CDR2 reads SNEGSKA (reference sequence).